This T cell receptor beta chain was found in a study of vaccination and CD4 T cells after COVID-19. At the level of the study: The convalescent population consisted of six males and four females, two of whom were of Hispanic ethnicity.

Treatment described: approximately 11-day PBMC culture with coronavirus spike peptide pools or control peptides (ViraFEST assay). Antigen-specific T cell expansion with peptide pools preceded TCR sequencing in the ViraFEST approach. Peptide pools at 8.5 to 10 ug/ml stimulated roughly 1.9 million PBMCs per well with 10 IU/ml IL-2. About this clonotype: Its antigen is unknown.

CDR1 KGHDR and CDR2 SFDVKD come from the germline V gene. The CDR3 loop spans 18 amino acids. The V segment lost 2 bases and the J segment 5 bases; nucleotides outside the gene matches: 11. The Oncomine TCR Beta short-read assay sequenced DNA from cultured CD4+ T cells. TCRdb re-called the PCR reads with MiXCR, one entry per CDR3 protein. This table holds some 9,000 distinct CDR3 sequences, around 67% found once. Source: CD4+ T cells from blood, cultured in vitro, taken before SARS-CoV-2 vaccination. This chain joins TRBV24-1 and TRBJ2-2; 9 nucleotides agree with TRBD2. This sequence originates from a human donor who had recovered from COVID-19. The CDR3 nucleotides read TGTGCCACCAGTGATTACAGGGCTAGCGGGATATATACCGGGGAGCTGTTTTTT. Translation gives CATSDYRASGIYTGELFF.